This is a list of T cell receptor beta chains from one sample in a study of CD8 T cells in ankylosing spondylitis. Each CDR3 protein gets one entry after TCRdb re-called the 5' RACE reads with MiXCR. This table has 20,000 to 30,000 distinct CDR3 sequences, 13% appearing once. The sample consisted of blood. The receptors derive from a male donor with ankylosing spondylitis or in good health (not recorded which). The CDR3 runs from the conserved cysteine through the conserved F or W. D genes are given only for firm matches. Size is omitted from some rows. Given values are once, few, many or a class for expanded clones.

.	.	TRBV7-6	TRBJ2-7	TGTGCCAGCAGTCCTAACCTCTACGAGCAGTACTTC	CASSPNLYEQYF
few	TRBD1	TRBV7-3	TRBJ2-1	TGTGCCAGCAGCCCAGGGGGAAATGAGCAGTTCTTC	CASSPGGNEQFF
once	.	TRBV29-1	TRBJ2-3	TGCAGCGTTGAAGATCTAGGTACAGATACGCAGTATTTT	CSVEDLGTDTQYF
few	.	TRBV19	TRBJ2-4	TGTGCCAGTAGTATAGATCGGGTGACTGGGGACATTCAGTACTTC	CASSIDRVTGDIQYF
.	TRBD2	TRBV12-3/TRBV12-4	TRBJ2-1	TGTGCCAGCAGCCGACTAGCGGGGGGTACCTACAATGAGCAGTTCTTC	CASSRLAGGTYNEQFF
.	.	TRBV7-9	TRBJ2-3	TGTGCCAGCAGCGCAGGGACCCCAACTGGTACGCAGTATTTT	CASSAGTPTGTQYF
.	.	TRBV2	TRBJ2-7	TGTGCCAGCAGTGGAACAGTCTCCTACGAGCAGTACTTC	CASSGTVSYEQYF
few	TRBD1	TRBV4-1	TRBJ2-1	TGCGCCAGCAGCCAAGTCGGGACAGGGCCCTTTGAGCAGTTCTTC	CASSQVGTGPFEQFF
few	TRBD2	TRBV7-2	TRBJ2-3	TGTGCCAGCAGCTTATCGGGGGAGCGGGGAGATACGCAGTATTTT	CASSLSGERGDTQYF
many	.	TRBV20-1	TRBJ2-3	TGCAGTGCCCCCGGGACACCCGAGGGAGATACGCAGTATTTT	CSAPGTPEGDTQYF
.	.	TRBV5-1	TRBJ2-1	TGCGCCAGCAGAAGAGACAATGAGCAGTTCTTC	CASRRDNEQFF
.	.	TRBV20-1	TRBJ2-3	TGCAGTGCTATTACGTGGGGCTCCGCAGATACGCAGTATTTT	CSAITWGSADTQYF
few	TRBD2	TRBV6-5	TRBJ2-1	TGTGCCAGCAGTTACGGTGCGAGCGGGAGACATGACAATGAGCAGTTCTTC	CASSYGASGRHDNEQFF
medium-sized	.	TRBV28	TRBJ1-1	TGTGCCAGCAGTTGGGGGTCGGAGGGCGCTGAAGCTTTCTTT	CASSWGSEGAEAFF
.	.	TRBV9	TRBJ1-5	TGTGCCAGCAGCGTAACAGATAGCAATCAGCCCCAGCATTTT	CASSVTDSNQPQHF
many	.	TRBV12-3/TRBV12-4	TRBJ2-2	TGTGCCAGCAGTTTCCTTCGGGGAGGCCCGAACACCGGGGAGCTGTTTTTT	CASSFLRGGPNTGELFF
.	TRBD1	TRBV28	TRBJ2-3	TGTGCCAGCAGGGGACAGGGGGAAGGAACAGATACGCAGTATTTT	CASRGQGEGTDTQYF
many	.	TRBV28	TRBJ2-1	TGTGCCAGCAGTTTTTCAGCGTGGGGGGATGAGCAGTTCTTC	CASSFSAWGDEQFF
many	TRBD1	TRBV28	TRBJ1-1	TGTGCCAGCACGAGCGGAAGGGGGCTCGTTGGCACTGAAGCTTTCTTT	CASTSGRGLVGTEAFF
few	.	TRBV5-1	TRBJ2-2	TGCGCCAGCAGCTTTACGTTACAGGTCATACTAAACACCGGGGAGCTGTTTTTT	CASSFTLQVILNTGELFF
many	TRBD2	TRBV4-1	TRBJ2-5	TGCGCCAGCAGCCAACTTCAAAGGGAGGGCGAGACCCAGTACTTC	CASSQLQREGETQYF
many	.	TRBV20-1	TRBJ2-1	TGCAGTGCCCCACATAGCGGCGACAATGAGCAGTTCTTC	CSAPHSGDNEQFF
many	.	TRBV6-2/TRBV6-3	TRBJ1-1	TGTGCCAGCAGTTTGGGGGGCCGGAGCACTGAAGCTTTCTTT	CASSLGGRSTEAFF
.	.	TRBV21-1	TRBJ2-7	TGTGCCAGCAGCAAAAGCCGCGACAGGGTCTCCTACGAGCAGTACTTC	CASSKSRDRVSYEQYF
.	TRBD1	TRBV20-1	TRBJ2-1	TGCAGTGCTCCCGACAGGGGCAATGAGCAGTTCTTC	CSAPDRGNEQFF
many	.	TRBV14	TRBJ1-6	TGTGCCAGCAGCTTCGCTACGAGCTCCTATAATTCACCCCTCCACTTT	CASSFATSSYNSPLHF
many	.	TRBV29-1	TRBJ2-1	TGCAGCGTTGAAGGGCCGAGCTCCTACAATGAGCAGTTCTTC	CSVEGPSSYNEQFF
many	TRBD2	TRBV10-3	TRBJ2-1	TGTGCCATCAGTGAGTCAGGGGCGGGGGTCCGGGTCTTC	CAISESGAGVRVF
few	.	TRBV5-1	TRBJ2-3	TGCGCCAGCAGCTTGGACGACGGCTCGGGCCGCACAGATACGCAGTATTTT	CASSLDDGSGRTDTQYF
.	.	TRBV14	TRBJ1-5	TGTGCCAGCAGCCAGTCGGGGGCGAATCAGCCCCAGCATTTT	CASSQSGANQPQHF
.	TRBD2	TRBV5-1	TRBJ2-5	TGCGCCAGCAGCTTGGAGGGACTAGCGGGGGTAGCGGAGACCCAGTACTTC	CASSLEGLAGVAETQYF
many	.	TRBV20-1	TRBJ2-1	TGCAGTGCTAGAGACCAAGGGAGTGAGCAGTTCTTC	CSARDQGSEQFF
many	TRBD2	TRBV20-1	TRBJ2-7	TGCAGTGCTAGAGACTGGGGGGGGACGGCCCCCTACGAGCAGTACTTC	CSARDWGGTAPYEQYF
.	TRBD2	TRBV2	TRBJ2-1	TGTGCCAGCAGGCGACTAGCGGGAGTCAATGAGCAGTTCTTC	CASRRLAGVNEQFF
.	.	TRBV20-1	TRBJ2-1	TGCAGTGCTAGTGAGGGGCGTAATGAGCAGTTCTTC	CSASEGRNEQFF
.	.	TRBV5-1	TRBJ2-1	TGCGCCAGCAGCCCCTTGACCGAGGAGCAGTTCTTC	CASSPLTEEQFF
few	TRBD2	TRBV12-3/TRBV12-4	TRBJ2-3	TGTGCCAGCAGTGAGGGAGGGTTCACAGATACGCAGTATTTT	CASSEGGFTDTQYF
few	TRBD2	TRBV19	TRBJ2-1	TGTGCCAGTAGTAAGCGACTAGCGGGAACTAGGGGAGATGAGCAGTTCTTC	CASSKRLAGTRGDEQFF
.	TRBD2	TRBV10-3	TRBJ2-3	TGTGCCATCACCCCAGGACTAGCGGGGGGAATCTCTACCGATACGCAGTATTTT	CAITPGLAGGISTDTQYF
few	.	TRBV24-1	TRBJ2-5	TGTGCCACCAGTGATACCAGGGCTATAGAGACCCAGTACTTC	CATSDTRAIETQYF
many	.	TRBV3-1	TRBJ2-3	TGTGCCAGCAGCCAAGATCCAGATACGCAGTATTTT	CASSQDPDTQYF
few	.	TRBV7-3	TRBJ2-2	TGTGCCAGCAGCGCCTCCGGGAACGGGGAGCTGTTTTTT	CASSASGNGELFF
.	TRBD1	TRBV6-1	TRBJ2-3	TGTGCCAGCAGACGACAGGGACCCTCAAGCACAGATACGCAGTATTTT	CASRRQGPSSTDTQYF
.	.	TRBV23-1	TRBJ2-2	TGCGCCAGCATTCAGGTCAAAAACACCGGGGAGCTGTTTTTT	CASIQVKNTGELFF
.	.	TRBV19	TRBJ1-4	TGTGCCAGTACCCCACGGGGATCGGCTGAAAAACTGTTTTTT	CASTPRGSAEKLFF
.	.	TRBV20-1	TRBJ2-1	TGCAGTGCTAGAAATCCGGAGTACAATGAGCAGTTCTTC	CSARNPEYNEQFF
many	TRBD2	TRBV5-4	TRBJ2-2	TGTGCCAGCAGCCGCGGACTAGCGGGAGTCTCCGGGGAGCTGTTTTTT	CASSRGLAGVSGELFF
.	TRBD1	TRBV6-5	TRBJ2-3	TGTGCCAGCAGTTCGACAGGGGGCTTTACAGATACGCAGTATTTT	CASSSTGGFTDTQYF
.	.	TRBV6-1	TRBJ2-7	TGTGCCAGCAGTGAAGGGGGAGCCTACGAGCAGTACTTC	CASSEGGAYEQYF
few	TRBD1	TRBV5-1	TRBJ2-4	TGCGCCAGCAGCGTAGGGACAGCCGATAAAAACATTCAGTACTTC	CASSVGTADKNIQYF
few	.	TRBV12-3/TRBV12-4	TRBJ2-1	TGTGCCAGCAGAATGAGTTCCTACAATGAGCAGTTCTTC	CASRMSSYNEQFF
few	TRBD2	TRBV7-9	TRBJ2-5	TGTGCCAGCAGCTCCCCCCGCGGGAGGGTCGAGACCCAGTACTTC	CASSSPRGRVETQYF
.	TRBD1	TRBV30	TRBJ1-1	TGTGCCTGGGGGACAGGGACGTCTGAAGCTTTCTTT	CAWGTGTSEAFF
many	.	TRBV29-1	TRBJ2-4	TGCAGCGTCCAAGGGATTCTAGCCAAAAACATTCAGTACTTC	CSVQGILAKNIQYF
many	.	TRBV7-3	TRBJ2-1	TGTGCCAGCAGCTTAGGAGAGGCAGGAGAGCAGTTCTTC	CASSLGEAGEQFF
many	TRBD2	TRBV6-4	TRBJ2-1	TGTGCCAGCAGTGTAGGGACTAGCGCCTACAATGAGCAGTTCTTC	CASSVGTSAYNEQFF
.	.	TRBV28	TRBJ1-5	TGTGCCAGCAAAGCGAGCGGCAGGGTCCAGCCCCAGCATTTT	CASKASGRVQPQHF
few	.	TRBV4-3	TRBJ2-4	TGCGCCAGCAGCCAAGATCTGAGGCGACCCAAAAACATTCAGTACTTC	CASSQDLRRPKNIQYF